This T cell receptor beta chain comes out of a study of CD8 T cells in Susac syndrome. Germline loops: CDR1 MNHNY, CDR2 SVGAGI (reference sequence). This CDR3 region has 13 residues. The germline V and J ends were trimmed by 6 bases and 3 bases, with 11 bases remaining between them. An amount of RNA that ranged from roughly 0.45 to 1 ug was reverse transcribed with random hexamers. Coverage of TCR beta CDR3 amplification by immunoSEQ multiplex PCR extended to 54 Vbeta and 13 Jbeta. From the immunoSEQ multiplex PCR reads, TCRdb called clonotypes with MiXCR, one entry per CDR3 protein. The data hold 50,000 to 60,000 distinct CDR3 sequences, with just over 90% observed a single time.

Sequencing was performed on CD8+ T cells from PBMCs. The chain links TRBV6-6 to TRBJ1-1; D call uncertain. The sequence was obtained from a human donor in good health. The CDR3 nucleotides read TGTGCCAGCAGCCATGTGGGTTACACTGAAGCTTTCTTT. This gives the protein CASSHVGYTEAFF.